This T cell receptor (beta chain) was recovered during a study of T cells in Graves' hyperthyroidism and ophthalmopathy (dated by TCRdb to about 2019). Background for the entire study: Peripheral blood was sampled at the time of initial diagnosis, prior to any treatment. TCR V-J signatures able to tell the groups apart were searched for in a discovery cohort of 100 patients, of whom 43 had Graves' ophthalmopathy and around 57 had stable Graves' hyperthyroidism. Prospective prediction of ophthalmopathy was tested in an independent validation cohort of 18 to 20 hyperthyroidism patients and some 17 patients who later progressed to ophthalmopathy. The 100 discovery patients were randomly split 7:3 into training and test sets. In about 6 Graves' hyperthyroidism patients, the study also compared T-cell repertoires from thyroid tissue with T-cell repertoires from blood. Once sampling was done, hyperthyroidism patients were given methimazole at a starting dose of 30 mg daily, whereas ophthalmopathy patients were given high-dose intravenous methylprednisolone. The paper reports TCR Vbeta CDR3 sequencing of over 120 peripheral blood samples: 43 ophthalmopathy, some 80 hyperthyroidism and roughly 17 progressor patients.

This clonotype was detected a few times. This receptor's antigen is unknown. Base qualities are missing; no much larger clone stands one base away. Graves' hyperthyroidism was defined as stable when no progression to ophthalmopathy occurred over 18 months of follow-up. Hyperthyroidism patients were newly diagnosed, had a disease duration of under 2 months, and were aged 18 to 65 years. Patients with uncontrolled infections, other autoimmune diseases, pregnancy or lactation were excluded. Diagnoses relied on clinical symptoms, serum thyroxine and TRAb, thyroid ultrasound and orbital computed tomography. PBMCs were isolated from around 10 ml of fresh peripheral blood by Ficoll-Paque density gradient centrifugation. Total RNA was extracted using Trizol reagent, and RNA quality was assessed on an Agilent 2100 Bioanalyzer. V and J lose 0 bases and 0 bases, and a span of 10 bases separates them. The CDR3, cysteine through phenylalanine, is 17 amino acids long. Of all the DNA, just the CDR3 is kept, 51 bases in frame from base 1. CDR1 and CDR2 are drawn from the germline V gene: SGHRS, YFSETQ.

The TCR beta CDR3 regions were amplified from RNA transcripts. The TCR CDR3 was subjected to a first round of RT-PCR using the HTBI primer set and the Qiagen OneStep RT-PCR kit. A second multiplex PCR round built the libraries, followed by size selection and purification. Libraries were sequenced paired-end with 100 bp reads on an Illumina HiSeq2000. Regarding the original processing steps: SOAPnuke was used to process the raw data, throwing out any read that contained adapters or uncalled bases, had a mean Phred below 15, or lacked an exact constant-primer or identifier match. High-quality paired reads were merged using COPE v1.2.5, and each unique nucleotide sequence was defined as a clonotype. MiTCR v1.1 was used to align the clonotypes against IMGT TRBV, TRBD and TRBJ reference segments. The analysis was restricted to V-J combinations with a frequency above 0.0001, which together covered about 99% of the repertoires. The TCS score was defined as the ratio of F50 (clonal expansion) to E x V (chaos), calculated using BLOSUM62-based TCRdist between CDR3 peptides within each V-J. Welch's t-statistics and random forest reduced around 520 V-J features to about 13, which were used in a naive Bayes classifier (R e1071). Thyroid-blood repertoire similarity was quantified with the Morisita-Horn index. TCRdb reprocessed the public reads (quality trimming at Q25 with fastp, clone calling with MiXCR) and kept in-frame beta chains. When rows share a CDR3 protein, they turn into one entry using the most common DNA and genes. Here the V and J calls rest on TCRdb's processing, not on the authors' analysis. The sample has about 840,000 distinct CDR3 sequences on record, 38% of them singletons. The ten largest account for 7.5% to 9.5% of the sample.

Findings and caveats that apply to the study as a whole: Most expanded thyroid clonotypes (frequency above 0.001) were also detected in blood, suggesting blood repertoires may reflect thyroid immune responses. In validation, the model predicted progression to ophthalmopathy with 55% to 71% sensitivity and about 72% specificity, a median of approximately 6.7 months before onset. A 13 V-J signature model separated ophthalmopathy from stable hyperthyroidism, with around 88% sensitivity and roughly 84% specificity in cross-validation and 80%/75% in testing. No statistical method was used to fix the sample size in advance, and group allocation was not hidden from the investigators.

The chain was built from TRBV5-1 and TRBJ2-6, with no reliable assignment of the D segment. This clonotype was obtained from a man younger than 30 with Graves' hyperthyroidism. The sample comprised blood. At the DNA level, the sequence is TGCGCCAGCAGCTTGGGTGCCTCGTCCTCTGGGGCCAACGTCCTGACTTTC. Its protein reads: CASSLGASSSGANVLTF.